These T cell receptor beta chains were read from a single sample in a study of Ad26.COV2.S vaccination and SARS-CoV-2 variants. Profiling relied on immunoSEQ multiplex PCR, and the TCRdb table lists in-frame clones only, not all of them. The repertoire holds 300,000 to 400,000 clones, with more than 70% as singletons. This material consisted of peripheral blood, taken in a trial of Ad26.COV2.S vaccine versus placebo. The receptors originated from a person aged 18-60 years who received the Ad26.COV2.S COVID-19 vaccine or a placebo. Each CDR3 is given without its conserved first and last residue.

>TRBJ1-2|TRBV30
AWSPLTGSPKGHGYT
>TRBJ2-1|TRBV5-6
ASSFSGTPNQGEQF
>TRBJ2-2|TRBV7-2
ASSLAGGAGGELF
>TRBJ2-7|TRBV19
ASRQTSGGSYEQY
>TRBJ1-1|TRBV19
ASIGTMNTEAF
>TRBJ2-3|TRBV2
ASRPRDGITDTQY
>TRBJ1-1|TRBV10-2
ASSDPGFTEAF
>TRBJ2-7|TRBV5-8
ASSPGTGQMFYEQY
>TRBJ1-1|TRBV12-3/TRBV12-4
ASSFVRTEAF
>TRBJ2-7|TRBV7-2
ASNAPGRSSYEQY
>TRBJ2-5|TRBV29-1
SVTIRQGAGETQY
>TRBJ2-7|TRBV11-2
ASSLVGGTYEQY
>TRBJ1-6|TRBV6-1
ASSASSSGTGPNSPLH
>TRBJ1-1|TRBV6-5
ASSRAGTEAF
>TRBJ2-7|TRBV6-1
ASSDWTGDDEQY
>TRBJ1-5|TRBV6-5
ASTLGQGANQPQH
>TRBJ2-1|TRBV7-9
ASSWRLAGESSYNEQF
>TRBJ1-3|TRBV4-3
ASSQEIGNRNTIY
>TRBJ1-3|TRBV30
AWSVTGNTIY
>TRBJ1-2|TRBV28
ASSWKGKGGYGYT
>TRBJ1-2|TRBV5-6
ASSLGNKFGGYT
>TRBJ2-3|TRBV20-1
SASPTAGTDTQY
>TRBJ2-2|TRBV10-1
ASKVSRNTGELF
>TRBJ1-2|TRBV6-2/TRBV6-3
ASSWGQGSYGYT
>TRBJ2-3|TRBV4-1
ASSPSGGVTDTQY
>TRBJ1-6|TRBV7-6
ASSSDRAAGAALH
>TRBJ1-1|TRBV5-4
ASSLEPQGITEAF
>TRBJ1-2|TRBV5-1
ASSLGQGPRGYT
>TRBJ1-1|TRBV11-1
ASSFGRGGTEAF
>TRBJ2-7|TRBV7-8
ASSFSAPDEQY
>TRBJ1-2|TRBV19
ASSLDSTRDYGYT
>TRBJ1-5|TRBV5-5
ARRGGWDSNQPQH
>TRBJ2-3|TRBV19
ASSKGTGRGTDTQY
>TRBJ1-4|TRBV6-5
ASSRGSEKLF
>TRBJ1-2|TRBV6-2/TRBV6-3
ASSQTGELYGYT
>TRBJ2-3|TRBV7-2
ASSRDSDTQY
>TRBJ2-3|TRBV7-9
ASSPGGAGSTDTQY
>TRBJ1-1|TRBV6-6
ASTDELNTEAF
>TRBJ1-3|TRBV7-2
ASSLAPASGNTIY
>TRBJ1-1|TRBV30
ASAGTAHTEAF
>TRBJ1-2|TRBV4-3
ASSQSNYGYT
>TRBJ2-1|TRBV5-1
ASSLTGGAYNEQF